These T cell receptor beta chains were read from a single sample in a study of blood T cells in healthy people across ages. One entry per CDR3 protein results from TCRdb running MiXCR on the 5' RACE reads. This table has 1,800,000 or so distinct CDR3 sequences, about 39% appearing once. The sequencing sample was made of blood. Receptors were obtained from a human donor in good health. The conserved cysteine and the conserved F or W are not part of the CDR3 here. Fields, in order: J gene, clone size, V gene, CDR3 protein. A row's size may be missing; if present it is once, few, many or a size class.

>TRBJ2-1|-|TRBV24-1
ATSENWGSYNEQF
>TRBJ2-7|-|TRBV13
ASRGRDGQSSYNEQY
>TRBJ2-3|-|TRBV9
ASSVEGTTTDTQY
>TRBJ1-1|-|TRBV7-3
ASSPGGGQSEAF
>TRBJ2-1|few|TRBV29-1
SAGRDRLYNEQF
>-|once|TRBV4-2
ASSHLDRDYEQY
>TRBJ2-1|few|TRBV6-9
ASRCHSAGEYNEQF
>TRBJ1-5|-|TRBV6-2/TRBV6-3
ASSYSRTGISNQPQH
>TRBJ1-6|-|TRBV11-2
ASSSGTGTGYSPLH
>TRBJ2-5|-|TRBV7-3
ASSLTLGGEGETQY
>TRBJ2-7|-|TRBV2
AGSTGTSGTYEQY
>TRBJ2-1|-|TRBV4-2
ASSHITGFEQF
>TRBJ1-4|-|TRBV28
ASRFPGSNEKLF
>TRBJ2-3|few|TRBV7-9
ASSSGQSGDTQY
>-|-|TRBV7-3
ASSLYGGAPRHEQY
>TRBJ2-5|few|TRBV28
ASSLTSGRETQY
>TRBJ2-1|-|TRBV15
ATSPGQAYNEQF
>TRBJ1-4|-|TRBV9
ASSADLGREKLF
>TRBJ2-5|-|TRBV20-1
SAETSGGAGETQY
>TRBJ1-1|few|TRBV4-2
ASSRGQSNTEAF
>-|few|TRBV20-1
SASRLPDYEQY
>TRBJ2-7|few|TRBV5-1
ASSNRQGTREQY
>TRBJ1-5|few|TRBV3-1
ASSPNRGDQPQH
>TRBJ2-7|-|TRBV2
ASRQTAFSYEQY
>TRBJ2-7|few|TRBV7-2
ASSYGQEEY
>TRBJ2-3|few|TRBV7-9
ASSISPGQGPPEY
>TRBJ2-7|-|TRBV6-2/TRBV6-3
ACGQVRAYEQY
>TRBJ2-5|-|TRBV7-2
ASSSNQRGTQY
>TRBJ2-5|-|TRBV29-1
SVEGLAGGNDLEETQY
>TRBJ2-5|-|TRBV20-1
RASWYGTSVETQY
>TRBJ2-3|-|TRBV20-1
SARDSSALALDTQY
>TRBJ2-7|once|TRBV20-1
SARDWDSNYEQY